This TCR beta chain was identified in a study of T cells in Graves' hyperthyroidism and ophthalmopathy. Across the whole study: Initial diagnosis, before any treatment, was when peripheral blood was collected.

RNA transcripts served as the template for amplifying TCR beta CDR3 regions. TCR CDR3 regions were first amplified by RT-PCR with HTBI primers. TCRdb reanalysed the multiplex PCR reads using MiXCR and keeps one entry per CDR3 protein. In the table there are 700,000 or so distinct CDR3 sequences, about a sixth of which are singletons. There are many counts of this clonotype. The CDR3 sequence is 13 residues long. V was pared by 2 bases and J by 5 bases, with 7 bases between. CDR1 is SGHVS and CDR2 is FQNEAQ in the germline V gene. Sequencing used blood. The TCR sequence derives from a man aged 18 to 35 with Graves' hyperthyroidism. The chain uses TRBV7-8 and TRBJ1-5; D is unresolved. CDR3: CASSLQRDQPQHF. CDR3 nucleotide sequence: TGTGCCAGCAGCTTACAACGCGATCAGCCCCAGCATTTT.